The rows below give T cell receptor beta chains drawn from one sample of a study of shared clonotypes between healthy human individuals. Profiling relied on immunoSEQ multiplex PCR, and the TCRdb table lists in-frame clones only, not all of them. The sample has about 110,000 clones, about 71% seen once. Specimen: memory CD8+ T cells sorted from blood. All receptors derive from a woman between 25 and 40 years old in good health. CDR3s include the opening cysteine and the closing phenylalanine or tryptophan. A D gene is named only where the DNA matches it firmly. Clone size is stated in some rows and not others, as once, few, many or a class when expanded.

>-|TRBJ2-7|TRBV7-8|once
TGTGCCAGCAGCCCAAACGGGGAATCCTACGAGCAGTACTTC
CASSPNGESYEQYF
>-|TRBJ1-2|TRBV28|-
TGTGCCAGCAGTCCGAATGGGTTCCGGCTGAACTATGGCTACACCTTC
CASSPNGFRLNYGYTF
>-|TRBJ2-2|TRBV6-6|few
TGTGCCAGCAGGGAGGATGAGAGGGCCCCCGGGGAGCTGTTTTTT
CASREDERAPGELFF
>-|TRBJ2-7|TRBV28|few
TGTGCCAGCAGTTTCTCAAGCGAGCAGTACTTC
CASSFSSEQYF
>-|TRBJ2-3|TRBV28|few
TGTGCCAGCAGTCTTCTAAGCACAGATACGCAGTATTTT
CASSLLSTDTQYF
>TRBD2|TRBJ2-2|TRBV2|-
TGTGCCAGCGAGGGACTAGCGGGAGTCACCGGGGAGCTGTTTTTT
CASEGLAGVTGELFF
>TRBD2|TRBJ2-7|TRBV19|-
TGTGCCAGTAGACTCAAGGGACTAGCGGACTACGAGCAGTACTTC
CASRLKGLADYEQYF
>TRBD2|TRBJ2-3|TRBV29-1|-
TGCAGCGTTGAAGATTACGCTAGCGGGAGTATTGGTACGAGTAGAGATACGCAGTATTTT
CSVEDYASGSIGTSRDTQYF
>-|TRBJ2-6|TRBV4-2|-
TGTGCCAGCAGCCAAGATGGCGCCTCTGGGGCCAACGTCCTGACTTTC
CASSQDGASGANVLTF
>TRBD2|TRBJ2-7|TRBV27|-
TGTGCCACCTCCCCGTTGGCGGGAGAGGACGAGCAGTACTTC
CATSPLAGEDEQYF
>-|TRBJ2-7|TRBV27|once
TGTGCCAGCAGTTTACAAGGATCCTCCTACGAGCAGTACTTC
CASSLQGSSYEQYF
>-|TRBJ1-1|TRBV28|-
TGTGCCAGCAGTTACGTCCCGGGACAATTTCGGGGAGCTTTCTTT
CASSYVPGQFRGAFF
>TRBD2|TRBJ2-1|TRBV5-1|-
TGCGCCAGCAGAGTAGCGGGAGACTACAATGAGCAGTTCTTC
CASRVAGDYNEQFF
>TRBD1|TRBJ1-5|TRBV19|-
TGTGCCACCTCGACAGGGGGATTTGGTCAGCCCCAGCATTTT
CATSTGGFGQPQHF
>TRBD1|TRBJ2-7|TRBV5-1|once
TGCGCCAGCAGCTCCGGGACAGGTCTATACGAGCAGTACTTC
CASSSGTGLYEQYF
>-|TRBJ1-1|TRBV21-1|-
TGTGCCAGCAGCCTGGGGACGGAATTGAACACTGAAGCTTTCTTT
CASSLGTELNTEAFF
>TRBD1|TRBJ2-7|TRBV25-1|-
TGTGCCAGCAGTGCGTCGCCGGGACAGGGAGGGCAGTACTTC
CASSASPGQGGQYF
>-|TRBJ1-1|TRBV19|few
TGTGCCAGTAGTATAGGGCGCACTGAAGCTTTCTTT
CASSIGRTEAFF
>-|TRBJ1-5|TRBV6-5|few
TGTGCCAGCATCTACCCCGGGACACTCAATCAGCCCCAGCATTTT
CASIYPGTLNQPQHF
>TRBD2|TRBJ2-5|TRBV5-1|few
TGCGCCAGCAGCTTGGTGCTAGCGGGTGAGCAGTACTTC
CASSLVLAGEQYF
>TRBD2|TRBJ2-1|TRBV28|-
TGTGCCAGCACAAGGGATGGACTAGCAGCATACAATGAGCAGTTCTTC
CASTRDGLAAYNEQFF
>-|TRBJ2-1|TRBV28|-
TGTGCCAGCAGCTTCGCCCCTGCCGAGTCCTACAATGAGCAGTTCTTC
CASSFAPAESYNEQFF
>TRBD2|TRBJ2-7|TRBV6-6|-
TGTGCCAGCAGTTACTTACTAGCGGCCTACGAGCAGTACTTC
CASSYLLAAYEQYF
>-|TRBJ1-1|TRBV19|-
TGTGCCAGTACTACCTGGGGGGCAGGTACTGAAGCTTTCTTT
CASTTWGAGTEAFF
>TRBD1|TRBJ1-4|TRBV15|many
TGTGCCACCAGCACTGCGCAAGGACAGGGAGGCGAAAAACTGTTTTTT
CATSTAQGQGGEKLFF
>-|TRBJ2-1|TRBV14|-
TGTGCCAGCAGCCAAGTTTTACAGGGACCCTACAATGAGCAGTTCTTC
CASSQVLQGPYNEQFF
>-|TRBJ2-3|TRBV27|-
TGTGCCAGCAGTCCCTTTCGGTGGGGGAGTGGGACAGATACGCAGTATTTT
CASSPFRWGSGTDTQYF
>-|TRBJ2-5|TRBV4-1|many
TGCGCCAGCAGCCAAGTGTTTGCTAGCGTTAAAGAGACCCAGTACTTC
CASSQVFASVKETQYF
>-|TRBJ1-2|TRBV7-8|-
TGTGCCAGCAGCTCGGGGACTAGTGGCTACACCTTC
CASSSGTSGYTF
>-|TRBJ2-5|TRBV28|-
TGTGCCAGCACCCCCTCAGGGTGGTCCCAAGAGACCCAGTACTTC
CASTPSGWSQETQYF
>-|TRBJ2-2|TRBV6-1|-
TGTGCCAGCAGTGAACATAACACCGGGGAGCTGTTTTTT
CASSEHNTGELFF
>TRBD1|TRBJ1-2|TRBV7-9|-
TGTGCCAGCAGCACGGTCGACAGGGGGACTAACTATGGCTACACCTTC
CASSTVDRGTNYGYTF
>-|TRBJ2-7|TRBV27|many
TGTGCCAGCTACTCTAGCTCCTACGAGCAGTACTTC
CASYSSSYEQYF
>-|TRBJ2-2|TRBV28|-
TGTGCCAGCAGTTTTTTGGGCAGAAACACCGGGGAGCTGTTTTTT
CASSFLGRNTGELFF
>-|TRBJ1-2|TRBV28|-
TGTGCCAGCAGTTTATACCCGGCCGGCAATTCTTATGGCTACACCTTC
CASSLYPAGNSYGYTF
>TRBD2|TRBJ2-1|TRBV6-1|-
TGTGCCAGCGGGAGACTAGCGGGATATAATGAGCAGTTCTTC
CASGRLAGYNEQFF
>-|TRBJ1-5|TRBV19|-
TGTGCCAGTACAATTGGCAGGGCCGGGGGACAGCCCCAGCATTTT
CASTIGRAGGQPQHF
>-|TRBJ2-1|TRBV19|-
TGTGCCAGTAGCCGGACAGCTACCTTTCCCGGTGAGCAGTTCTTC
CASSRTATFPGEQFF
>TRBD1|TRBJ1-5|TRBV4-1|-
TGCGCCAGCAGCCAATCACAGGGGTTTCAGCCCCAGCATTTT
CASSQSQGFQPQHF
>-|TRBJ2-7|TRBV6-1|-
TGTGCCAGCAGTGAGGGGGACTCCGGGCCCGACGAGCAGTACTTC
CASSEGDSGPDEQYF
>-|TRBJ1-5|TRBV7-2|-
TGTGCCAGCAGCGCCGGGCCCATTATTCAGCCCCAGCATTTT
CASSAGPIIQPQHF
>-|TRBJ2-1|TRBV6-1|many
TGTGCCAGCAGTGAACGGACAGAGCCCTACAATGAGCAGTTCTTC
CASSERTEPYNEQFF
>-|TRBJ2-6|TRBV6-1|-
TGTGCCAGCAGTGTAATGGGACAATCTGGGGCCAACGTCCTGACTTTC
CASSVMGQSGANVLTF
>-|TRBJ2-7|TRBV15|-
TGTGCCACCAGCTCGGAGGGGCAGTCCTACGAGCAGTACTTC
CATSSEGQSYEQYF
>TRBD1|TRBJ2-7|TRBV10-2|-
TGCGCCAGCAGTACCCGACAGGGGATGAGAAACGAGCAGTACTTC
CASSTRQGMRNEQYF
>-|TRBJ2-2|TRBV5-6|few
TGTGCCAGCAGCTTGGTTGCCTACCCCGGGGAGCTGTTTTTT
CASSLVAYPGELFF
>-|TRBJ1-5|TRBV5-6|-
TGTGCCAGCAGCTTAACCGGTAGGAGGGTTGGCAATCAGCCCCAGCATTTT
CASSLTGRRVGNQPQHF
>-|TRBJ1-1|TRBV18|-
TGTGCCAGCTCACCAGAAACAGGGATTGACGCTTTCTTT
CASSPETGIDAFF
>-|TRBJ1-5|TRBV28|-
TGTGCCAGCAGTTCAAGGGACTGGACGGGGCTGGGCAATCAGCCCCAGCATTTT
CASSSRDWTGLGNQPQHF
>TRBD2|TRBJ2-2|TRBV19|-
TGTGCCAGTAGCCCCGGGGGGAACGGGGAGCTGTTTTTT
CASSPGGNGELFF
>TRBD1|TRBJ1-1|TRBV27|-
TGTGCCAGCAGTTTCAACAGGGGCTTGAACACTGAAGCTTTCTTT
CASSFNRGLNTEAFF
>TRBD1|TRBJ1-1|TRBV5-1|few
TGCGCCAGCAGCTTGGAGGGACAGGGTAATGAAGCTTTCTTT
CASSLEGQGNEAFF
>-|TRBJ1-2|TRBV27|once
TGTGCCAGCAGTTTCCAGGGCGATGACGGCTACACCTTC
CASSFQGDDGYTF
>TRBD1|TRBJ1-4|TRBV15|-
TGTGCCACCAGCAGAGGACAGGGAAATGAAAAACTGTTTTTT
CATSRGQGNEKLFF
>-|TRBJ1-1|TRBV4-1|few
TGCGCCAGCAGCCAGAACCGGGACACTGAAGCTTTCTTT
CASSQNRDTEAFF
>-|TRBJ2-7|TRBV7-7|-
TGTGCCAGCAGTGACGGGCAGATCAACGAGCAGTACTTC
CASSDGQINEQYF
>-|TRBJ1-1|TRBV28|once
TGTGCCAGCAGGTTACAGGAGGACACTGAAGCTTTCTTT
CASRLQEDTEAFF